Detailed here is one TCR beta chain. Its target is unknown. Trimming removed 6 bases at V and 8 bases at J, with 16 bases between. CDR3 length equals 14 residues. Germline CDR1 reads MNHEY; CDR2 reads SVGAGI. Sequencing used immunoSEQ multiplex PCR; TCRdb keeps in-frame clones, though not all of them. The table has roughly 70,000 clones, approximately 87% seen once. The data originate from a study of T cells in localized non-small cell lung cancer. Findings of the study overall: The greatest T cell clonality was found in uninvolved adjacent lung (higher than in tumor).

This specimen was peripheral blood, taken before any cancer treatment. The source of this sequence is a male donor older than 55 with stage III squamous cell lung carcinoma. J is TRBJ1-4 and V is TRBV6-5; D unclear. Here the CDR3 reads CASSPSARGEKLFF. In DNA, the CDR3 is TGTGCCAGCAGCCCCTCTGCCCGCGGGGAAAAACTGTTTTTT.